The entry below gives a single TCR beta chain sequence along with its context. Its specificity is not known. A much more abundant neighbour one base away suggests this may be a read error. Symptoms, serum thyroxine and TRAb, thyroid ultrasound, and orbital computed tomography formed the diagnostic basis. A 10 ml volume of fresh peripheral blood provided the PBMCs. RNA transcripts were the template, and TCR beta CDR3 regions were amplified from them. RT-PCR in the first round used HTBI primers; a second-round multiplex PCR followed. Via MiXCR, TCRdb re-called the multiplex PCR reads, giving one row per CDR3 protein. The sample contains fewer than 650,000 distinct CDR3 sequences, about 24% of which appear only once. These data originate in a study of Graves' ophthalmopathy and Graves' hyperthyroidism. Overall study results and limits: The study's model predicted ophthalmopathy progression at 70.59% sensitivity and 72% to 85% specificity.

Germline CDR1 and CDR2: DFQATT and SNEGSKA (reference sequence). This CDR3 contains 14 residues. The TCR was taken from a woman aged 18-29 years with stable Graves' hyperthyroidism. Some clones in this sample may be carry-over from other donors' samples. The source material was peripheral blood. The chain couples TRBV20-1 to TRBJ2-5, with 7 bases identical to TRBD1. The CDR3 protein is CSAKSGQDQETQNF. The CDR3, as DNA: TGCAGTGCTAAAAGCGGACAGGACCAAGAGACCCAGAACTTC.